A single sample gave rise to the 4 T cell receptor beta chains below, sequenced in a study of quantifying T cell responses using KT2 cells. Overall study: TCR alpha and beta constant-region primers primed reverse transcription of RNA.

A single-stranded UMI oligo with SP2 sequence was ligated to cDNA 3' ends. First-round PCR used 3 to 4 cycles and beta primers RC1.1 and RC1.2 covering TRBC1 and TRBC2. TCRdb re-analysed the UMI-ligation and nested PCR reads in MiXCR, keeping a single row per CDR3 protein. The sample yields 40,000 to 55,000 distinct CDR3 sequences, 11% seen once. Sequencing was performed on PBMCs spiked with cells of the T cell clone KT2. The receptors originated from a human donor.

This clonotype was recorded at least ten times. V and J are TRBV5-5 and TRBJ2-5; no clear D gene. The V gene lost 0 bases and the J gene lost 7 bases, with 10 bases spanning the gap. Germline CDR1 reads SGHKS; CDR2 reads YYEKEE (reference sequence). This CDR3 comprises 13 residues. The CDR3 spells CASSLGTTGTQYF. The DNA for the CDR3 is TGTGCCAGCAGCTTGGGCACAACGGGGACCCAGTACTTC.

This clonotype turned up a few times. V and J are TRBV27 and TRBJ2-5, with TRBD2 matching over 9 bases. Germline V gene sequence: CDR1 MNHEY, CDR2 SMNVEV (reference sequence). This CDR3 spans 14 amino acids. The trim removed 3 bases at V and 4 bases at J, leaving 3 bases unmatched. The CDR3 protein is CASSFLAGSETQYF. The CDR3 DNA follows: TGTGCCAGCAGTTTCCTAGCGGGGTCAGAGACCCAGTACTTC.

This clonotype was picked up a small number of times. The chain joins TRBV6-1 to TRBJ2-1, with TRBD2 matching 7 bases. The CDR3 length is 16 residues. V lost 1 base and J lost 1; bases outside the gene matches: 4. CDR1 is MNHNS, CDR2 SASEGT, per germline. CDR3 nucleotide sequence: TGTGCCAGCAGTGAAGGTTCGGGGGGTTCCTACAATGAGCAGTTCTTC. Translating it yields CASSEGSGGSYNEQFF.

V usage is TRBV27 and J usage is TRBJ2-1; D might be TRBD1 or TRBD2, each matching 6 bases. The CDR3 contains 12 residues. Germline loops: CDR1 MNHEY, CDR2 SMNVEV (reference sequence). Trimming took 4 bases from V and 12 from J, leaving 13 bases between them. For the CDR3, the DNA is TGTGCCAGCAGTTATGGAGGAGGGGGGCAGTTCTTC. Translation: CASSYGGGGQFF.